These T cell receptor beta chains were read from a single sample in a study of CD8 T cells in ankylosing spondylitis. TCRdb redid the calling of the 5' RACE reads with MiXCR, one entry per CDR3 protein. The sample yields about 240,000 distinct CDR3 sequences, around 7.8% seen once. Sequencing was carried out using blood, either unsorted or a sorted T cell fraction (not recorded which). These receptors were obtained from a male donor with ankylosing spondylitis or in good health (not recorded which). Both conserved end residues are part of each CDR3. Fields, in order: clone size, V gene, J gene, D gene, CDR3 protein, CDR3 DNA. D genes are given only for firm matches. Clone size appears in some rows only: once, few, many, or a class for an expanded clone.

many,TRBV29-1,TRBJ1-3,TRBD1,CSVGGPSRGARGNTIYF,TGCAGCGTTGGAGGACCCTCCAGGGGGGCGAGGGGAAACACCATATATTTT
many,TRBV20-1,TRBJ2-5,TRBD2,CSASPGGAETQYF,TGCAGTGCTAGTCCGGGGGGGGCAGAGACCCAGTACTTC
many,TRBV6-1,TRBJ2-7,TRBD1,CASSNGDRAYEQYF,TGTGCCAGCAGCAACGGGGACAGAGCCTACGAGCAGTACTTC
many,TRBV10-3,TRBJ1-2,NA,CAIEGNYGYTF,TGTGCCATCGAGGGTAACTATGGCTACACCTTC
many,TRBV20-1,TRBJ2-3,NA,CSARDSGLDTQYF,TGCAGTGCTAGAGATTCGGGACTAGATACGCAGTATTTT
few,TRBV7-3,TRBJ2-1,TRBD2,CASSSTGTSGDRGKFF,TGTGCCAGCAGCTCAACCGGGACTAGCGGGGATCGAGGGAAGTTCTTC
NA,TRBV9,TRBJ1-4,NA,CASSPNQNEKLFF,TGTGCCAGCAGTCCAAACCAGAATGAAAAACTGTTTTTT
many,TRBV7-6,TRBJ2-7,NA,CASSLATEYEQYF,TGTGCCAGCAGCTTAGCGACAGAGTACGAGCAGTACTTC
NA,TRBV27,TRBJ2-7,TRBD1,CASSADRGHEQYF,TGTGCCAGCAGTGCGGACAGGGGTCACGAGCAGTACTTC
NA,TRBV3-1,TRBJ2-7,TRBD1,CASSPGTGVAYEQYF,TGTGCCAGCAGCCCCGGGACAGGGGTCGCATACGAGCAGTACTTC
many,TRBV4-3,TRBJ2-1,TRBD2,CASSPSTSGHNEQFF,TGCGCCAGCAGCCCCTCGACTAGCGGACACAATGAGCAGTTCTTC
many,TRBV18,TRBJ2-7,NA,CASSPKTGPGEQYF,TGTGCCAGCTCACCGAAGACGGGTCCTGGCGAGCAGTACTTC
many,TRBV6-5,TRBJ2-3,TRBD2,CASSYSPGTRTDTQYF,TGTGCCAGCAGTTACTCACCCGGGACTAGAACAGATACGCAGTATTTT
many,TRBV12-3/TRBV12-4,TRBJ1-5,NA,CASSPSQSNQPQHF,TGTGCCAGCAGTCCTTCTCAGTCCAATCAGCCCCAGCATTTT
many,TRBV12-3/TRBV12-4,TRBJ1-1,NA,CASRGTLGNTEAFF,TGTGCCAGCAGGGGCACACTGGGGAACACTGAAGCTTTCTTT
few,TRBV12-3/TRBV12-4,TRBJ1-5,NA,CASSFSELQPQHF,TGTGCCAGCAGTTTTTCCGAGCTTCAGCCCCAGCATTTT
many,TRBV10-3,TRBJ2-3,NA,CAISESGLPSDTQYF,TGTGCCATCAGTGAGTCAGGACTCCCCTCAGATACGCAGTATTTT
many,TRBV9,TRBJ2-1,NA,CASSVGSLAGNEQFF,TGTGCCAGCAGCGTAGGATCACTAGCAGGCAATGAGCAGTTCTTC
many,TRBV9,TRBJ2-7,NA,CASSLSPGTPSYEQYF,TGTGCCAGCAGCCTTAGCCCCGGGACACCTTCCTACGAGCAGTACTTC
many,TRBV7-2,TRBJ1-6,NA,CASSLEAESPLHF,TGTGCCAGCAGCTTAGAGGCCGAATCACCCCTCCACTTT
NA,TRBV29-1,TRBJ2-7,NA,CSVGDYEQYF,TGCAGCGTTGGGGACTACGAGCAGTACTTC
few,TRBV27,TRBJ2-6,NA,CASSSSGFGANVLTF,TGTGCCAGCAGCTCCTCAGGGTTCGGGGCCAACGTCCTGACTTTC
many,TRBV27,TRBJ1-6,TRBD1,CASSLGPGQGKSPLHF,TGTGCCAGCAGTTTGGGACCTGGACAGGGCAAATCACCCCTCCACTTT
NA,TRBV27,TRBJ1-1,NA,CASSPRAPGTEAFF,TGTGCCAGCAGTCCCCGGGCTCCGGGGACTGAAGCTTTCTTT
many,TRBV9,TRBJ1-1,NA,CASSVAMGRDTEAFF,TGTGCCAGCAGCGTAGCTATGGGGAGGGACACTGAAGCTTTCTTT
many,TRBV20-1,TRBJ1-5,NA,CSARRGGDQPQHF,TGCAGTGCTAGAAGGGGGGGCGATCAGCCCCAGCATTTT
many,TRBV19,TRBJ1-5,NA,CASQGGGRPDSNQPQHF,TGTGCCAGTCAGGGCGGTGGGAGACCTGATAGCAATCAGCCCCAGCATTTT
many,TRBV6-1,TRBJ1-3,TRBD1,CASKDRGQVNTIYF,TGTGCCAGCAAAGACAGGGGGCAAGTAAACACCATATATTTT
few,TRBV4-2,TRBJ2-2,NA,CASSQELARGAGELFF,TGTGCCAGCAGCCAAGAGCTTGCCAGGGGAGCCGGGGAGCTGTTTTTT
many,TRBV20-1,TRBJ2-5,TRBD2,CSARGTGTSGSQQETQYF,TGCAGTGCTAGGGGTACCGGGACTAGCGGGAGCCAGCAAGAGACCCAGTACTTC
many,TRBV5-6,TRBJ2-5,TRBD2,CASSLRGGQETQYF,TGTGCCAGCAGCTTGCGGGGGGGCCAAGAGACCCAGTACTTC
many,TRBV25-1,TRBJ1-3,NA,CASSEGGRDTIYF,TGTGCCAGCAGTGAGGGGGGGAGGGACACCATATATTTT
few,TRBV6-1,TRBJ1-6,NA,CASARTLPGDSPLHF,TGTGCCAGCGCCCGGACACTCCCAGGGGATTCACCCCTCCACTTT
many,TRBV29-1,TRBJ1-2,NA,CSVAGGGYTF,TGCAGCGTTGCCGGGGGCGGCTACACCTTC
many,TRBV19,TRBJ1-5,NA,CASSPGTLLYSNQPQHF,TGTGCCAGTAGCCCGGGGACACTTCTTTATAGCAATCAGCCCCAGCATTTT
NA,TRBV7-9,TRBJ2-3,NA,CASSPWGSHFTDTQYF,TGTGCCAGCAGCCCCTGGGGCAGCCACTTCACAGATACGCAGTATTTT
NA,TRBV7-9,TRBJ1-2,NA,CASSSSTSYTF,TGTGCCAGCAGCTCCTCCACGAGCTACACCTTC
few,TRBV7-9,TRBJ2-2,NA,CASIPQAIANTGELFF,TGTGCCAGCATCCCCCAAGCCATCGCGAACACCGGGGAGCTGTTTTTT
few,TRBV20-1,TRBJ1-6,NA,CSARARAHNSPLHF,TGCAGTGCTAGAGCCAGGGCCCATAATTCACCCCTCCACTTT
few,TRBV7-2,TRBJ2-5,NA,CASSSGGSGETQYF,TGTGCCAGCAGTTCCGGGGGATCCGGGGAGACCCAGTACTTC
NA,TRBV11-3,TRBJ2-1,TRBD2,CASSSGISGTNEQFF,TGTGCCAGCAGCTCCGGTATTAGCGGGACCAATGAGCAGTTCTTC